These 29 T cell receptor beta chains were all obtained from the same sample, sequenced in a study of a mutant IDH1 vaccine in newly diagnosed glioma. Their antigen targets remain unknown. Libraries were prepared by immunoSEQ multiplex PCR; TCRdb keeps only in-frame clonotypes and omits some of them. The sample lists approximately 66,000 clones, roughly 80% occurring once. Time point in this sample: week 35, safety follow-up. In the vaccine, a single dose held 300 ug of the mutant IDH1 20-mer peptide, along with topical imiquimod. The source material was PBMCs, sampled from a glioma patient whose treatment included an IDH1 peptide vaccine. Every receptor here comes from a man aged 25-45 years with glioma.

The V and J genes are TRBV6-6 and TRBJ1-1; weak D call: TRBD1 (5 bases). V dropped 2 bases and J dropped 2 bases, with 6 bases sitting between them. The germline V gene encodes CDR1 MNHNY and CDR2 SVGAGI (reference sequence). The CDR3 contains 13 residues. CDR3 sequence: CASSYQGNTEAFF. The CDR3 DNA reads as TGTGCCAGCAGTTACCAGGGTAACACTGAAGCTTTCTTT.

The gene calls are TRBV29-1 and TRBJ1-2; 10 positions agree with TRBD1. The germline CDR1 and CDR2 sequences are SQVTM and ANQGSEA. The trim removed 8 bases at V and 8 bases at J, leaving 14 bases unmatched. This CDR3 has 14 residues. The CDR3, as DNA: TGCAGCTCTAGGGATCTTGGACAGGGGGTCGGCTACACCTTC. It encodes CSSRDLGQGVGYTF.

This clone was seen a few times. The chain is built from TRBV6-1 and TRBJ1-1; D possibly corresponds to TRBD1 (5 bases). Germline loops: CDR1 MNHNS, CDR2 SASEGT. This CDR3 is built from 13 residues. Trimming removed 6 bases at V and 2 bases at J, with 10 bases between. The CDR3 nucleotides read TGTGCCAGCAGGGTGACAGTTAACACTGAAGCTTTCTTT. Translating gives CASRVTVNTEAFF.

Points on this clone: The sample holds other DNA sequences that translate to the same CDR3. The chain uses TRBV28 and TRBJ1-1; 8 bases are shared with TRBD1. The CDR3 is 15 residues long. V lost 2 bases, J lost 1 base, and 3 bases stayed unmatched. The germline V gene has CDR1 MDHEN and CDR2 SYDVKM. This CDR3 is CASSLGGTGNTEAFF. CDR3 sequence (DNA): TGTGCCAGCAGTTTAGGGGGGACAGGGAACACTGAAGCTTTCTTT. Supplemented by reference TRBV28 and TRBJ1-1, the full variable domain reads DVKVTQSSRYLVKRTGEKVFLECVQDMDHENMFWYRQDPGLGLRLIYFSYDVKMKEKGDIPEGYSVSREKKERFSLILESASTNQTSMYLCASSLGGTGNTEAFFGQGTRLTVV.

The CDR3, as DNA: TGTGCCAGCAGCCCGCAGGACATAGACGAAAAACTGTTTTTT. Translation: CASSPQDIDEKLFF. The rearrangement links TRBV7-9 to TRBJ1-4; D is perhaps TRBD1 (5 bases). The CDR3 loop spans 14 amino acids. Germline assignment: CDR1 SEHNR and CDR2 FQNEAQ (reference sequence). V dropped 5 bases and J dropped 8 bases, with 15 bases sitting between them.

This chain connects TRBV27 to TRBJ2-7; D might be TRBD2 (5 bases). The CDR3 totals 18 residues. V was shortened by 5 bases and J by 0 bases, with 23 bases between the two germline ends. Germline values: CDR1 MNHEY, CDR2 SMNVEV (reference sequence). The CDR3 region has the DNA TGTGCCAGCAGTAACCGGAGGTCCGGAGTGCCGAGCTCCTACGAGCAGTACTTC. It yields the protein CASSNRRSGVPSSYEQYF.

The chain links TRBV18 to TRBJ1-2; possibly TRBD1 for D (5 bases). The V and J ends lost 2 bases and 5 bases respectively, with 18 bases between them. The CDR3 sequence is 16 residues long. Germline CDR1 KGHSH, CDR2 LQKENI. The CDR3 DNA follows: TGTGCCAGCTCACCAGCGGTTCAGGGACGGGTGTATGGCTACACCTTC. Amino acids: CASSPAVQGRVYGYTF.

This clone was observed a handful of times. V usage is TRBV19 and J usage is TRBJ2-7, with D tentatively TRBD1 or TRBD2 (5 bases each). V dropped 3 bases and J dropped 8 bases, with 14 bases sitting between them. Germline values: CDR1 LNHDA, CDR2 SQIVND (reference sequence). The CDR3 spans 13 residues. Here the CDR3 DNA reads TGTGCCAGTAGTATGGAACCGGGACGGCAGCAGTACTTC. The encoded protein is CASSMEPGRQQYF.

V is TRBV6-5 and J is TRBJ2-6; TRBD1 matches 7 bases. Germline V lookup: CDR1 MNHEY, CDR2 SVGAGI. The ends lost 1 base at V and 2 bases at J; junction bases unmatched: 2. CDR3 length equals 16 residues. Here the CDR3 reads CASSYLTGAGANVLTF. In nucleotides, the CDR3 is TGTGCCAGCAGTTACTTAACAGGGGCTGGGGCCAACGTCCTGACTTTC.

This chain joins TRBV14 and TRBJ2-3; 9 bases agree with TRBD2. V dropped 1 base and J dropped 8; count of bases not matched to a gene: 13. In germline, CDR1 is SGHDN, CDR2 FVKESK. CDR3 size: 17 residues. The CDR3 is CASSQVGGGVLASTQYF. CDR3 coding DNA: TGTGCCAGCAGCCAAGTGGGCGGGGGGGTCCTCGCGTCTACGCAGTATTTT.

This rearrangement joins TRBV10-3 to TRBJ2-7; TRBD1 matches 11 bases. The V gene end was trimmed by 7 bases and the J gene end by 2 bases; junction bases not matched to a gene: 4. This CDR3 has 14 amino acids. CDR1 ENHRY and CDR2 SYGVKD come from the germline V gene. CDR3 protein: CAIKPGQGAYEQYF. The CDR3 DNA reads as TGTGCCATCAAGCCGGGACAGGGGGCCTACGAGCAGTACTTC.

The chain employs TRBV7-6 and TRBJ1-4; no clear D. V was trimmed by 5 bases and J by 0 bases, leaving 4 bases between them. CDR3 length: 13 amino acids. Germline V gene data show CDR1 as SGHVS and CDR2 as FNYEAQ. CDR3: CASSHPTNEKLFF. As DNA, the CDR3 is TGTGCCAGCAGCCACCCAACTAATGAAAAACTGTTTTTT.

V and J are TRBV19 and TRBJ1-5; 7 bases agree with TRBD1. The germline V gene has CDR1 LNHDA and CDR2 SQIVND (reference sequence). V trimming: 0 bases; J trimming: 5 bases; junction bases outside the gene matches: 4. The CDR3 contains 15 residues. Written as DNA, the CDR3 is TGTGCCAGTAGTATAGATTACAGGGGTGATCAGCCCCAGCATTTT. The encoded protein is CASSIDYRGDQPQHF.

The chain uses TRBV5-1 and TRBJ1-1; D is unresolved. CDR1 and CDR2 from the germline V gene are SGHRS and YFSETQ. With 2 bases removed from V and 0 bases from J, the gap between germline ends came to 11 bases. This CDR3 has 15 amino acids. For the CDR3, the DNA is TGCGCCAGCAGCTTAGGTGCAGGCCTGAACACTGAAGCTTTCTTT. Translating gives CASSLGAGLNTEAFF.

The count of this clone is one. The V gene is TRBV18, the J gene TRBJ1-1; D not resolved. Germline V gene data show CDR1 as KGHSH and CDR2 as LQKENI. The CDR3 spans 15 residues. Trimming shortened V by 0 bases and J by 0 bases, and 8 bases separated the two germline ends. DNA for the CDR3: TGTGCCAGCTCACCACCCGCGGCATTGAACACTGAAGCTTTCTTT. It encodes CASSPPAALNTEAFF.

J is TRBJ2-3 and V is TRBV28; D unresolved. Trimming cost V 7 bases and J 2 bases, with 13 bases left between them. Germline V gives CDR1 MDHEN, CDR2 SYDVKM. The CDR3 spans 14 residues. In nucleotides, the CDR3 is TGTGCCAGCACCAGACGTTACCACACAGATACGCAGTATTTT. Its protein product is CASTRRYHTDTQYF.

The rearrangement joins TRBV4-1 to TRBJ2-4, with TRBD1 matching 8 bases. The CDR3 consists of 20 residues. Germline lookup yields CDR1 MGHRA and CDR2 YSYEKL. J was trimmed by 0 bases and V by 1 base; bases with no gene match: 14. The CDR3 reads CASSQAGQGMNLLAKNIQYF. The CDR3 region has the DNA TGCGCCAGCAGCCAAGCCGGACAGGGCATGAACCTCCTAGCCAAAAACATTCAGTACTTC.

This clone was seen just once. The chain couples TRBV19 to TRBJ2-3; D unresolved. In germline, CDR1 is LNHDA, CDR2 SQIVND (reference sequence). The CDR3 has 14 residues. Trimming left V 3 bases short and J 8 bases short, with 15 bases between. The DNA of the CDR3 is TGTGCCAGTAGTATTTTTGGGGAAAGAGCTACGCAGTATTTT. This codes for CASSIFGERATQYF.

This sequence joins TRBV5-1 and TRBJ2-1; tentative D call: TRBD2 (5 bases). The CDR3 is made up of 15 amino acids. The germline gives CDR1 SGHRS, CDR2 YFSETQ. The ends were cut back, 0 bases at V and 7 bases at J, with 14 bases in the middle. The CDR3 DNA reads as TGCGCCAGCAGCTTGGGAGGGAACGAGGAAAATGAGCAGTTCTTC. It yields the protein CASSLGGNEENEQFF.

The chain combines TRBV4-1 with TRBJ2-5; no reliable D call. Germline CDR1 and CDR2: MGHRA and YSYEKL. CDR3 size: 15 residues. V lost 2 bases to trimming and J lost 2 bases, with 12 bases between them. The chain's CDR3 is CASSQQTVGQETQYF. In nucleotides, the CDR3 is TGCGCCAGCAGCCAACAAACAGTGGGACAAGAGACCCAGTACTTC.

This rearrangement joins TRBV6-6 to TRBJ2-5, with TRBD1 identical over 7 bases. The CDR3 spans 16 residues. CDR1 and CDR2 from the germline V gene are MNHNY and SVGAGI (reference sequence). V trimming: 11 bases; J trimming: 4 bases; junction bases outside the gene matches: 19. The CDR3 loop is CAGGLTHRGVGETQYF. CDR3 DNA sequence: TGTGCCGGCGGGCTTACACACAGGGGAGTAGGAGAGACCCAGTACTTC.

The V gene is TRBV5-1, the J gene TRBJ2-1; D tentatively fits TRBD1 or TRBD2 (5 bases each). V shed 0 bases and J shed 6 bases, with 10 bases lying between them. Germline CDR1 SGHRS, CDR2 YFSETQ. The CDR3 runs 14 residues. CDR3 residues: CASSLVLGVNEQFF. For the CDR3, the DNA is TGCGCCAGCAGCTTGGTCTTGGGGGTCAATGAGCAGTTCTTC.

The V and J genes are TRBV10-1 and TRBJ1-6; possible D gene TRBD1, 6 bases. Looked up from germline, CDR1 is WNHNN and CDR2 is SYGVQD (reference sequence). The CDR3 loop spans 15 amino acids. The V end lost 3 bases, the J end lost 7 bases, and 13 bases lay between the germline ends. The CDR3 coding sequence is TGCGCCAGCAGTGATGGGGGCGCGGGGAATTCACCCCTCCACTTT. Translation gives CASSDGGAGNSPLHF.

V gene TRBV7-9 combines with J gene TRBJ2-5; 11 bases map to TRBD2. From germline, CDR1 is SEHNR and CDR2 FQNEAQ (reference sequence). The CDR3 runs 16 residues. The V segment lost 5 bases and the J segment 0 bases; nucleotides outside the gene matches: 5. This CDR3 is CASSLRLAGYQETQYF. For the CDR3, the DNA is TGTGCCAGCAGCCTACGACTAGCGGGGTACCAAGAGACCCAGTACTTC.

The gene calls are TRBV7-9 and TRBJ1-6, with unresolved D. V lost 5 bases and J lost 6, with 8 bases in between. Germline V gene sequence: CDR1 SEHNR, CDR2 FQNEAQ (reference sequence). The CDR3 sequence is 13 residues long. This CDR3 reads CASSTAGNSPLHF. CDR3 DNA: TGTGCCAGCAGCACCGCGGGTAATTCACCCCTCCACTTT.

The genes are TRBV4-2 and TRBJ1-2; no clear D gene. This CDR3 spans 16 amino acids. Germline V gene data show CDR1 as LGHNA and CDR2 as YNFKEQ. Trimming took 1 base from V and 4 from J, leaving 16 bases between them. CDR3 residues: CASSQASGPSGYGYTF. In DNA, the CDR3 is TGTGCCAGCAGCCAAGCATCCGGCCCGTCGGGCTATGGCTACACCTTC.

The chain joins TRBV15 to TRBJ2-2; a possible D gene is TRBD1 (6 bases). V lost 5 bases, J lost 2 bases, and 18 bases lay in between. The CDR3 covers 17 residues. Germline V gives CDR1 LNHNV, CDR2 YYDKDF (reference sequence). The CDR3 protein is CATSGLDRQANTGELFF. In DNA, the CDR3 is TGTGCCACCAGCGGATTAGATCGACAGGCCAACACCGGGGAGCTGTTTTTT.

The CDR3 region is CASSAQTTNYGYTF. The CDR3 DNA reads as TGTGCCAGCAGTGCTCAGACTACTAACTATGGCTACACCTTC. V usage is TRBV2 and J usage is TRBJ1-2; D call uncertain. The V end was cut by 4 bases, the J end by 0 bases, with 9 bases between. Germline assignment: CDR1 SNHLY and CDR2 FYNNEI. This CDR3 is built from 14 residues.

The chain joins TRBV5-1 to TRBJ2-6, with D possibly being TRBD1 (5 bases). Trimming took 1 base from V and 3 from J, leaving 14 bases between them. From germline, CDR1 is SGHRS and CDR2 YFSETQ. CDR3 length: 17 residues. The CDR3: CASSLIAVGRGANVLTF. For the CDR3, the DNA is TGCGCCAGCAGCTTGATAGCAGTGGGGCGTGGGGCCAACGTCCTGACTTTC.